This T cell receptor beta chain was found in a study of blood T cell repertoires in COVID-19. Looking at the study overall: Material from acute and convalescent COVID-19 was sourced from the United States, Italy and Spain.

Participant ages covered about 18 to 90 years across 24 US areas. The CDR3 spans 13 residues. V was pared by 5 bases and J by 4 bases, with 11 bases between. In germline, CDR1 is SEHNR, CDR2 FQNEAQ (reference sequence). Assay: immunoSEQ multiplex PCR; the TCRdb copy retains only in-frame clones and omits some. The table has around 250,000 clones, around 89% seen once. The rearrangement links TRBV7-9 to TRBJ1-2; D is perhaps TRBD1 (5 bases). This clonotype was sampled from a woman in her 30s who had recovered from COVID-19. The sequenced sample was PBMCs or T cells enriched from blood (not recorded which). The CDR3 loop reads CASSTQASYGYTF. CDR3 coding DNA: TGTGCCAGCAGCACACAGGCTTCCTATGGCTACACCTTC.